The next 32 T cell receptor beta chains were all read from a single sample in a study of cytomegalovirus exposure and HLA in healthy donors. Use of 60 Vbeta and 13 Jbeta primers characterized the PCR. Sequenced by immunoSEQ multiplex PCR; TCRdb stores in-frame clones only, minus some. The sample gives roughly 200,000 clones, approximately 79% of which show up once; 0.69% is in the top ten. Sequencing input: PBMCs. The source is a woman in her 40s in good health and CMV-seronegative.

The genes are TRBV27 and TRBJ1-3, with D possibly being TRBD1 (6 bases). With 3 bases removed from V and 8 bases from J, the gap between germline ends came to 17 bases. This CDR3 is 15 amino acids long. From germline, CDR1 is MNHEY and CDR2 SMNVEV (reference sequence). In DNA, the CDR3 is TGTGCCAGCAGTTTGGCAGGGGTCGGATCAGACACCATATATTTT. Its translation is CASSLAGVGSDTIYF.

J is TRBJ1-2 and V is TRBV19; 7 bases align to TRBD1. There are 11 residues in the CDR3. Germline assignment: CDR1 LNHDA and CDR2 SQIVND (reference sequence). After removal of 6 bases from V and 7 bases from J, the junction contained 2 bases not matched to a gene. DNA of the CDR3: TGTGCCAGTAGGACAGGGTTTGGCTACACCTTC. It specifies CASRTGFGYTF.

V gene TRBV6-5 combines with J gene TRBJ2-7, with a tentative D call TRBD2 (5 bases). The CDR3 length is 14 residues. CDR1 and CDR2 from the germline V gene are MNHEY and SVGAGI. Deletions cut 0 bases from V and 4 bases from J, with 10 bases between. CDR3 sequence reads: CASSYSVGEYEQYF. In DNA, the CDR3 is TGTGCCAGCAGTTACTCGGTGGGAGAGTACGAGCAGTACTTC.

J is TRBJ2-1 and V is TRBV6-1; 7 bases map to TRBD1. V was clipped by 7 bases and J by 0 bases; unmatched bases: 6. This CDR3 comprises 15 residues. Germline lookup yields CDR1 MNHNS and CDR2 SASEGT. The DNA for the CDR3 is TGTGCCAGCATATCCGGGACAGTCTCCTACAATGAGCAGTTCTTC. Its protein product is CASISGTVSYNEQFF.

This clone showed up just a few times. The CDR3 is CASSWGHNMNTEAFF. CDR3 DNA sequence: TGTGCCAGCAGCTGGGGACACAACATGAACACTGAAGCTTTCTTT. This chain joins TRBV5-6 and TRBJ1-1; weak D call: TRBD1 (6 bases). Looked up from germline, CDR1 is SGHDT and CDR2 is YYEEEE. The V and J ends lost 3 bases and 0 bases respectively, with 12 bases between them. This CDR3 is 15 amino acids long.

The chain is built from TRBV5-8 and TRBJ2-2; 11 bases line up with TRBD2. The CDR3 is made up of 16 amino acids. Germline values: CDR1 SGHTS, CDR2 YDEGEE. The junction had 11 bases not matched to a gene; V was cut back by 5 bases and J by 8 bases. The CDR3 region has the DNA TGTGCCAGCAGTACCAGACTAGCGGGGCCCAGGGGGGAGCTGTTTTTT. Amino acids: CASSTRLAGPRGELFF.

This chain connects TRBV7-3 to TRBJ2-1, with D possibly being TRBD1 (6 bases). Trimming removed 6 bases at V and 3 bases at J, with 15 bases between. CDR3 length: 15 amino acids. Germline V gene sequence: CDR1 SGHTA, CDR2 FQGTGA. The CDR3 region has the DNA TGTGCCAGCAGTCATGGGGCAGGGGACTACAATGAGCAGTTCTTC. It specifies CASSHGAGDYNEQFF.

This clone appeared once. The V call is TRBV6-1, the J call TRBJ1-5; TRBD1 aligns across 9 bases. Germline V lookup: CDR1 MNHNS, CDR2 SASEGT. This CDR3 contains 14 residues. V dropped 6 bases and J dropped 1; count of bases not matched to a gene: 1. CDR3 loop: CASRQGASNQPQHF. In DNA, the CDR3 is TGTGCCAGCAGACAGGGGGCGAGCAATCAGCCCCAGCATTTT.

The chain couples TRBV29-1 to TRBJ1-1; 10 bases are a match to TRBD1. In germline, CDR1 is SQVTM, CDR2 ANQGSEA. This CDR3 has 14 amino acids. The V segment lost 6 bases and the J segment 4 bases; nucleotides outside the gene matches: 8. The CDR3 nucleotides read TGCAGCGTCGGACAGGGGGGTGTTGGCACTGAAGCTTTCTTT. Protein sequence: CSVGQGGVGTEAFF.

The rearrangement links TRBV14 to TRBJ2-1; 9 positions agree with TRBD2. Trimming at V came to 6 bases and at J to 9 bases, leaving 12 bases not matched to a gene. The CDR3 sequence is 15 residues long. Germline assignment: CDR1 SGHDN and CDR2 FVKESK. The DNA for the CDR3 is TGTGCCAGCAGTCGAAACCGCGGGGGGGCAAGTGAGCAGTTCTTC. This gives the protein CASSRNRGGASEQFF.

The V gene is TRBV9, the J gene TRBJ2-1; 9 bases match TRBD2. The CDR3 consists of 16 residues. Trimming took 2 bases from V and 5 from J; bases not matched to a gene: 8. Germline lookup yields CDR1 SGDLS and CDR2 YYNGEE. This chain's CDR3 is CASSVSGSKLDNEQFF. CDR3 DNA: TGTGCCAGCAGCGTTAGCGGGAGTAAATTGGACAATGAGCAGTTCTTC. Supplemented by reference TRBV9 and TRBJ2-1, the full variable domain reads DSGVTQTPKHLITATGQRVTLRCSPRSGDLSVYWYQQSLDQGLQFLIQYYNGEERAKGNILERFSAQQFPDLHSELNLSSLELGDSALYFCASSVSGSKLDNEQFFGPGTRLTVL.

CDR3 DNA sequence: TGCGCCAGCAGCCAAGAAAGACGGGACAGGGGACTGTTCCGCTTCGGCAATGAGCAGTTCTTC. It specifies CASSQERRDRGLFRFGNEQFF. The rearrangement uses TRBV4-3 and TRBJ2-1; 10 bases are shared with TRBD1. Germline CDR1 is LGHNA and CDR2 is YSLEER. Unmatched junction bases numbered 20, after V lost 0 bases and J lost 6 bases. This CDR3 contains 21 residues.

This chain joins TRBV7-3 and TRBJ2-3, with 12 bases matching TRBD1. CDR1 and CDR2 (germline): SGHTA, FQGTGA. The CDR3 totals 14 residues. Losses at the gene ends were 8 bases for V and 4 bases for J; bases not matched to a gene: 4. CDR3 amino acids: CASGGTGGADTQYF. CDR3 coding DNA: TGTGCCAGCGGCGGGACAGGGGGCGCAGATACGCAGTATTTT.

To note about this clone: The junction departs from germline at one end; a sequencing error may be responsible. The rearrangement links TRBV28 to TRBJ2-1, with unresolved D. CDR1 and CDR2 (germline): MDHEN, SYDVKM. The length of the CDR3 is 11 residues. The CDR3 DNA reads TGTGCCAGCAGTTCCTACAGTGAGCAGTTCTTC. It specifies CASSSYSEQFF.

This clone was counted once. The chain uses TRBV30 and TRBJ2-3; D gene unclear. This CDR3 contains 12 residues. Germline V lookup: CDR1 GTSNPN, CDR2 SVGIG (reference sequence). The ends were cut back, 2 bases at V and 10 bases at J, with 13 bases in the middle. CDR3 nucleotides: TGTGCCTGGAGTCCGATTATTGGCCCGCAGTATTTT. This translates into CAWSPIIGPQYF.

The V and J genes are TRBV7-9 and TRBJ2-1; D may be TRBD2 (6 bases). Germline-derived CDR1 and CDR2 are SEHNR and FQNEAQ (reference sequence). V shed 5 bases and J shed 1 base, with 12 bases lying between them. There are 15 residues in the CDR3. CDR3 residues: CASSQSGWSYNEQFF. The CDR3 DNA reads TGTGCCAGCAGCCAAAGCGGGTGGTCCTACAATGAGCAGTTCTTC. Looking up the rest from reference TRBV7-9 and TRBJ2-1 gives the full variable domain: DTGVSQNPRHKITKRGQNVTFRCDPISEHNRLYWYRQTLGQGPEFLTYFQNEAQLEKSRLLSDRFSAERPKGSFSTLEIQRTEQGDSAMYLCASSQSGWSYNEQFFGPGTRLTVL.

This clone was found a few times. V usage is TRBV6-5 and J usage is TRBJ1-1; D not certain. This CDR3 is 13 amino acids long. V lost 7 bases and J lost 5, with 14 bases in between. The V gene's germline CDR1 is MNHEY and CDR2 SVGAGI. The CDR3 loop is CASTNGVGTEAFF. For the CDR3, the DNA is TGTGCCAGCACCAACGGGGTAGGAACTGAAGCTTTCTTT.

The J gene is TRBJ2-2, the V gene TRBV10-1; possible D gene TRBD1, 5 bases. Per germline, CDR1 WNHNN and CDR2 SYGVQD (reference sequence). The CDR3 spans 17 residues. V was pared by 0 bases and J by 7 bases, with 18 bases between. The CDR3 nucleotides are TGCGCCAGCAGTGAGTCGTATCGGACAAGGTTGGGCGGGGAGCTGTTTTTT. It translates to CASSESYRTRLGGELFF.

V is TRBV13 and J is TRBJ2-1, with TRBD2 matching 11 bases. J was trimmed by 9 bases and V by 3 bases; bases with no gene match: 4. CDR1 is PRHDT, CDR2 FYEKMQ, per germline (reference sequence). The CDR3 consists of 14 residues. The CDR3 DNA reads TGTGCCAGCAGCTTCCCCACTAGCGGGAGTGAGCAGTTCTTC. It translates to CASSFPTSGSEQFF.

J is TRBJ1-1 and V is TRBV19, with a weak D call TRBD1 (6 bases). V shed 4 bases and J shed 3 bases, with 9 bases lying between them. Germline V gene sequence: CDR1 LNHDA, CDR2 SQIVND (reference sequence). The CDR3 spans 13 residues. The DNA of the CDR3 is TGTGCCAGTAGTACTGGACAGTACACTGAAGCTTTCTTT. This translates into CASSTGQYTEAFF.

A few counts support this clone. This chain joins TRBV27 and TRBJ2-3; TRBD2 matches at 10 bases. The germline gives CDR1 MNHEY, CDR2 SMNVEV (reference sequence). The CDR3 covers 17 residues. Trimming at V came to 5 bases and at J to 4 bases, leaving 12 bases not matched to a gene. DNA for the CDR3: TGTGCCAGCAGTACCCTCCCAGCGGGAGGGCCCCCAGATACGCAGTATTTT. Residues: CASSTLPAGGPPDTQYF.

The V gene is TRBV5-1, the J gene TRBJ2-1; TRBD2 is a possible D gene (5 bases). V was trimmed by 0 bases and J by 0 bases, leaving 10 bases between them. The CDR3 length is 16 residues. Germline V gene sequence: CDR1 SGHRS, CDR2 YFSETQ. The CDR3 region is CASSLDGKSSYNEQFF. CDR3 DNA: TGCGCCAGCAGCTTGGACGGGAAGAGCTCCTACAATGAGCAGTTCTTC.

The chain links TRBV5-4 to TRBJ2-1; 13 positions agree with TRBD2. After removal of 3 bases from V and 6 bases from J, the junction contained 6 bases not matched to a gene. The CDR3 totals 16 residues. Per germline, CDR1 SGHNT and CDR2 YYREEE (reference sequence). CDR3 sequence: CASSWGGTSGVNEQFF. CDR3 in DNA: TGTGCCAGCAGCTGGGGAGGGACTAGCGGGGTCAATGAGCAGTTCTTC.

The rearrangement uses TRBV6-1 and TRBJ2-5, with D maybe TRBD1 (6 bases). This CDR3 has 13 amino acids. Between the trimmed V and J ends, which lost 5 bases and 13 bases, there was a span of 20 bases. CDR1 is MNHNS and CDR2 is SASEGT in the germline V gene. Here the CDR3 reads CASSSPGRLGAYF. In DNA, the CDR3 is TGTGCCAGCAGTTCCCCAGGACGTCTGGGGGCGTACTTC.

The gene calls are TRBV14 and TRBJ1-1, with 7 nucleotides matching TRBD1. After removal of 2 bases from V and 0 bases from J, the junction contained 3 bases not matched to a gene. The CDR3 has 15 amino acids. The germline V gene encodes CDR1 SGHDN and CDR2 FVKESK. Written as DNA, the CDR3 is TGTGCCAGCAGCCAACAGACAGGGATGAACACTGAAGCTTTCTTT. Protein product: CASSQQTGMNTEAFF.

This chain uses TRBV4-1 with TRBJ1-4, with D possibly matching TRBD1 (6 bases). Germline CDR1 reads MGHRA; CDR2 reads YSYEKL. CDR3 length equals 15 residues. V was pared by 2 bases and J by 5 bases, with 12 bases between. CDR3 in amino acids: CASSQLQGQNEKLFF. The CDR3 nucleotides read TGCGCCAGCAGCCAATTACAGGGTCAAAATGAAAAACTGTTTTTT.

The V and J genes are TRBV2 and TRBJ2-1; D might be TRBD1 (5 bases). The CDR3 runs 15 residues. The V gene lost 11 bases and the J gene lost 3 bases, with 20 bases spanning the gap. Germline V gene sequence: CDR1 SNHLY, CDR2 FYNNEI. In DNA form, the CDR3 reads TGTGCCGCAGGGTTGGTCGACAAGTTCTACAATGAGCAGTTCTTC. This codes for CAAGLVDKFYNEQFF.

The V gene is TRBV19, the J gene TRBJ2-3, with 13 positions matching TRBD2. The CDR3 runs to 15 residues. With 5 bases clipped from V and 6 bases from J, the junction kept 5 bases outside the gene matches. Germline V gene sequence: CDR1 LNHDA, CDR2 SQIVND (reference sequence). The CDR3 here is CASSPTSGGADTQYF. The CDR3 DNA reads as TGTGCCAGTAGTCCCACTAGCGGGGGGGCGGATACGCAGTATTTT. The full variable domain, completed using reference TRBV19 and TRBJ2-3, is DGGITQSPKYLFRKEGQNVTLSCEQNLNHDAMYWYRQDPGQGLRLIYYSQIVNDFQKGDIAEGYSVSREKKESFPLTVTSAQKNPTAFYLCASSPTSGGADTQYFGPGTRLTVL.

This chain connects TRBV5-8 to TRBJ2-7; D ambiguous. This CDR3 contains 10 residues. Looked up from germline, CDR1 is SGHTS and CDR2 is YDEGEE. V lost 4 bases to trimming and J lost 4 bases, with 3 bases between them. CDR3 region: CASSQYEQYF. The CDR3 DNA sequence: TGTGCCAGCAGCCAATACGAGCAGTACTTC.

The chain uses TRBV5-1 and TRBJ2-5; D might be TRBD2 (6 bases). The CDR3 sequence is 15 residues long. Trimming shortened V by 1 base and J by 1 base, and 11 bases separated the two germline ends. The V gene's germline CDR1 is SGHRS and CDR2 YFSETQ. The CDR3 DNA follows: TGCGCCAGCAGCTTGACGGGAGAGGTCCAAGAGACCCAGTACTTC. As protein: CASSLTGEVQETQYF.

The chain links TRBV5-1 to TRBJ1-4; D is undetermined. Trimming left V 0 bases short and J 8 bases short, with 5 bases between. The CDR3 is 12 residues long. CDR1 and CDR2 from the germline V gene are SGHRS and YFSETQ. CDR3 amino acids: CASSLDREKLFF. In nucleotides, the CDR3 is TGCGCCAGCAGCTTGGACCGGGAAAAACTGTTTTTT.

This clone turned up a few times. The sample carries other DNA sequences with the same CDR3. The chain combines TRBV6-5 with TRBJ1-3; TRBD1 agrees at 12 bases. This CDR3 comprises 14 residues. Losses at the gene ends were 2 bases for V and 7 bases for J; bases not matched to a gene: 0. From germline, CDR1 is MNHEY and CDR2 SVGAGI. CDR3 residues: CASSYGTGGNTIYF. CDR3 nucleotides: TGTGCCAGCAGTTACGGGACAGGGGGCAACACCATATATTTT.